Listed here is a single TCR beta chain. Its antigen is as yet unknown. cDNA serving as the sequencing template came from extracted, reverse transcribed RNA. TCRdb keeps only in-frame clones here, not all; method: immunoSEQ multiplex PCR. Here the sample spans 150,000 to 200,000 clones, about three fifths being singletons. CDR1 is MDHEN, CDR2 SYDVKM, per germline. The CDR3 has 13 amino acids. The germline V and J ends were trimmed by 5 bases and 4 bases, with 10 bases remaining between them. The data were obtained in a study of CD8+ T cells in alopecia areata. Indicated treatment: oral pan-JAK inhibitor, 5-10 mg twice daily. Whole-study findings and limits: It was lesional scalp, especially alopecia totalis/universalis, that showed higher clonality than normal scalp. Shared TCR sequences were less clear between patients than in mice, possibly partly from HLA diversity.

The sample consisted of CD4+ T cells sorted from blood, taken around week 50, from a patient treated with tofacitinib. This chain joins TRBV28 and TRBJ2-3, with D unclear. This TCR came from a human donor with alopecia areata. The CDR3 is CASSPVNADTQYF. The DNA of the CDR3 is TGTGCCAGCAGTCCAGTCAACGCAGATACGCAGTATTTT.